This TCR beta chain is from a study of regulatory T cells in long-lasting Graves disease (dated by TCRdb to about 2021). Study-level background: Antithyroid drugs had been taken for less than 3 months by newly diagnosed Graves' disease patients. A total of roughly 33 samples were covered by TCR sequencing, comprising 13 persistent and around 20 newly diagnosed Graves' disease patients. Persistent Graves' disease patients were compared with newly diagnosed Graves' disease patients by peripheral blood TCR sequencing and RNA sequencing. The study took place in China and was registered as a clinical trial. Paper-wide results and their limitations: Compared with newly diagnosed patients, persistent Graves' disease patients had lower TCR Shannon entropy and fewer highly expanded clones, which suggests clonal expansion. Sequencing and analysis were limited to the TCR beta chain. Because the primary lesion, thyroid tissue, could not be accessed, the study looked at peripheral blood alone. The authors noted that the small sample size was a limitation that may lower accuracy. Preferential use of TRBV28, TRBJ1-2 and TRBJ2-5 was observed in persistent disease, whereas TRBV20-1 and TRBJ2-1 were favored in newly diagnosed disease. Patients with persistent disease shared more public clonotypes (about 3,000) than newly diagnosed patients did (roughly 970).

Reading the label with the study, this specimen's time point is: newly diagnosed GD, antithyroid drugs for less than 3 months. RNA was extracted from PBMCs in TRIzol for both TCR sequencing and RNA sequencing. Graves' disease was diagnosed according to American Thyroid Association guidelines. The patients came from an endocrinology department in Xi'an, China. From each patient, about 9.7 milliliters of peripheral blood was collected into an EDTA anticoagulant tube. Ficoll Paque Plus density gradient separation was used to isolate PBMCs, and no additional T cell sorting was done. An Agilent 2100 Bioanalyzer and agarose gel were used to check RNA quality, and a NanoDrop 2000 was used to measure RNA concentration. The CDR3 runs 15 residues from the cysteine to the phenylalanine. The read is trimmed to its CDR3 DNA, 45 bases read in frame from base 1. Relative to germline, V is 2 bases shorter and J is 6 bases shorter, with 14 bases between their ends. Sequences SGHTA (CDR1) and FQGNSA (CDR2) are obtained from the germline V gene.

This clonotype appeared many times. Which antigen it targets is not known. No quality values exist for individual bases; no much larger clone is one base distant. The library relied on multiplex PCR. Sequenced on an Illumina HiSeq 4000. CDR3 regions were amplified by Arm-PCR with iRepertoire HTBI primers to construct TCR beta libraries. Before sequencing, the PCR products underwent gel purification. The paper's processing steps were these. Gene usage analysis of CDR3 amino acid clonotypes used the roughly 60 TRBV and 11 to 15 TRBJ segments found across samples. COPE and FqMerger were used to merge the filtered high-quality paired reads into contigs. BLAST was used to align contigs to IMGT TRBV, TRBD and TRBJ reference genes, with CDR3 defined following IMGT. Highly expanded clones were defined as clonotypes with a frequency above 0.1%. Shannon entropy served as the measure of repertoire diversity, while the Gini coefficient captured V-J evenness. A clonotype was considered public if more than one individual shared it. TCRdb redid the processing of the public reads, applying fastp at Q25 and MiXCR, and retained in-frame beta chains. Rows with a matching CDR3 protein are joined into one entry that keeps the most common DNA and genes. The V and J calls shown here were made by TCRdb, not taken from the authors' results. Counted in this sample were 350,000 to 450,000 distinct CDR3 sequences; about an eighth of them appeared once. The ten most abundant clones make up 15% to 20% of the sample.

These data also formed part of another study, on T cells in Graves' hyperthyroidism and ophthalmopathy. In that second paper, the authors write: Graves' hyperthyroidism was defined as stable when no progression to ophthalmopathy occurred over 18 months of follow-up. The hyperthyroidism patients were between 18 and 65 years old and newly diagnosed, with a disease duration of less than 2 months. The study excluded patients with uncontrolled infections, other autoimmune diseases, pregnancy or lactation. Diagnoses were established on the basis of clinical symptoms, serum thyroxine and TRAb, thyroid ultrasound, and orbital computed tomography. The TCR CDR3 was subjected to a first round of RT-PCR using the HTBI primer set and the Qiagen OneStep RT-PCR kit. Blood samples also contained most of the expanded thyroid clonotypes (frequency above 0.001), which suggests that blood repertoires may reflect thyroid immune responses. Ophthalmopathy was separated from stable hyperthyroidism by a 13 V-J signature model, with just over 85% sensitivity and about 84% specificity obtained in cross-validation and 80%/75% obtained in testing. In validation, the model predicted progression to ophthalmopathy with 55% to 71% sensitivity and roughly 72% specificity, a median of roughly seven months before onset. To identify TCR V-J signatures that set the groups apart, the researchers used a discovery cohort of 100 or so patients, made up of under 45 with Graves' ophthalmopathy and some 60 with stable Graves' hyperthyroidism. An independent validation cohort of 18 to 20 hyperthyroidism patients and approximately 17 patients who later progressed to ophthalmopathy tested prospective prediction of ophthalmopathy. The approximately 90 discovery patients were randomly split 7:3 into training and test sets. In several Graves' hyperthyroidism patients, the study also compared T-cell repertoires from thyroid tissue with T-cell repertoires from blood. After blood sampling, hyperthyroidism patients were treated with methimazole at a starting dose of 30 mg daily, and ophthalmopathy patients were treated with high-dose intravenous methylprednisolone. Libraries were constructed in a second round of multiplex PCR, after which size selection and purification were performed. The libraries were sequenced on an Illumina HiSeq2000 using paired-end 100 bp reads. Raw data were processed with SOAPnuke, discarding reads with adapters, uncalled bases, mean Phred below 15, or no exact constant-primer or identifier match. COPE v1.2.5 was used to merge the high-quality paired reads, and each unique nucleotide sequence was defined as a clonotype. MiTCR v1.1 was used to align clonotypes to the IMGT TRBV, TRBD and TRBJ reference segments. The analysis included only V-J combinations with a frequency above 0.0001, which together covered 98% to 99.2% of the repertoires. The TCS score was defined as the ratio of F50 (clonal expansion) to E x V (chaos), calculated using BLOSUM62-based TCRdist between CDR3 peptides within each V-J. Welch's t-statistics and random forest reduced fewer than 600 V-J features to fewer than 15, which were used in a naive Bayes classifier (R e1071). No statistical method was used to set the sample size in advance, and investigators knew the group allocation. TCR Vbeta CDR3 sequencing of 120 to 150 peripheral blood samples (43 ophthalmopathy, under 80 hyperthyroidism and roughly 17 progressor patients) is reported in the paper.

The chain joins TRBV7-2 to TRBJ1-5, with the D gene not clear enough to name. The TCR originated in a woman aged 18-29 years with Graves disease. Donor details come from another sample of the same person, matched by shared clones. The material was peripheral blood mononuclear cells (PBMCs), obtained at new diagnosis, from a patient treated with antithyroid drugs. CDR3 loop: CASSLSPAWGQPQHF. The nucleotide sequence reads TGTGCCAGCAGCTTAAGTCCCGCGTGGGGTCAGCCCCAGCATTTT.